This T cell receptor (beta chain) was captured in a study of T cells in Graves' hyperthyroidism and ophthalmopathy. The germline V gene encodes CDR1 SGHRS and CDR2 YFSETQ. The V gene end was trimmed by 3 bases and the J gene end by 2 bases; junction bases not matched to a gene: 9. This CDR3 has 17 amino acids. Points on this clonotype: No antigen is known for it.

Study findings and constraints: Ophthalmopathy stood apart from stable hyperthyroidism in a 13 V-J model. Model output signaled ophthalmopathy a median approximately 6 months ahead of onset.

Amplification of TCR beta CDR3 regions was performed using RNA transcripts as template. Primed by the HTBI set, a first-round RT-PCR was run on the TCR CDR3. Each CDR3 protein gets one entry after TCRdb re-called the multiplex PCR reads with MiXCR. The sample carries a few hundred thousand distinct CDR3 sequences, approximately 44% recorded once. This receptor was taken from a woman between 18 and 29 years old with Graves' hyperthyroidism. The chain recombines TRBV5-1 with TRBJ2-7, with 12 bases that match TRBD2. Sequences were obtained from peripheral blood or thyroid tissue (not recorded which). CDR3 amino acids: CASSSGTSGLLTYEQYF. DNA of the CDR3: TGCGCCAGCAGCTCCGGGACTAGCGGGTTACTTACCTACGAGCAGTACTTC.